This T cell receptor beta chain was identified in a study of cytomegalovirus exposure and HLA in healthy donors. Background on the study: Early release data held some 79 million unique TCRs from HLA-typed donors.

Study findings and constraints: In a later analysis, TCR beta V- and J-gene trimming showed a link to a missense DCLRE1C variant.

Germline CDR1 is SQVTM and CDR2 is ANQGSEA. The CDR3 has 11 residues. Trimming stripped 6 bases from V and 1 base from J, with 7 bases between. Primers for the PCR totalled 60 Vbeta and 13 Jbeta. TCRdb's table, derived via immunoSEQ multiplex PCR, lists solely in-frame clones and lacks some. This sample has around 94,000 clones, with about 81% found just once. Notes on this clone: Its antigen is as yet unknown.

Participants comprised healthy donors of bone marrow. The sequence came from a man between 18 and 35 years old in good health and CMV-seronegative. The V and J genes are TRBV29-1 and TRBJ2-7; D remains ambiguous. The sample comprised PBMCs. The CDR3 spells CSVLESYEQYF. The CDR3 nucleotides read TGCAGCGTCCTAGAATCCTACGAGCAGTACTTC.